This is a list of T cell receptor beta chains from one sample in a study of cytomegalovirus exposure and HLA in healthy donors. The table came from immunoSEQ multiplex PCR; TCRdb's copy has only in-frame clones and leaves some out. Here the sample spans roughly 98,000 clones, about 81% being singletons. Sequences were obtained from PBMCs. The receptors derive from a man in his forties in good health and CMV-seronegative. The CDR3 runs from the conserved cysteine through the conserved F or W. D genes are given only for firm matches. Clone size is given for some rows only: seen once, a few or many times, or a class if the clone is expanded.

abundance: .; v_gene: TRBV6-4; d_gene: .; j_gene: TRBJ1-5; CDR3nt: TGTGCCAGCACCAGGGGACGGCAGCCCCAGCATTTT; CDR3aa: CASTRGRQPQHF
abundance: .; v_gene: TRBV5-1; d_gene: TRBD1; j_gene: TRBJ1-2; CDR3nt: TGCGCCAGCAGCTTGGTTCCGGGACAGGCGGATGGCTACACCTTC; CDR3aa: CASSLVPGQADGYTF
abundance: .; v_gene: TRBV19; d_gene: .; j_gene: TRBJ1-5; CDR3nt: TGTGCCAGTAGTATTGGGGGGGGTAGCAATCAGCCCCAGCATTTT; CDR3aa: CASSIGGGSNQPQHF
abundance: .; v_gene: TRBV2; d_gene: .; j_gene: TRBJ2-2; CDR3nt: TGTGCCAGCCGTGAACAGATGAACACCGGGGAGCTGTTTTTT; CDR3aa: CASREQMNTGELFF
abundance: once; v_gene: TRBV7-7; d_gene: TRBD2; j_gene: TRBJ2-1; CDR3nt: TGTGCCAGCAGCGCCGGACTAGCGGGGGGGGATGAGCAGTTCTTC; CDR3aa: CASSAGLAGGDEQFF
abundance: .; v_gene: TRBV27; d_gene: TRBD1; j_gene: TRBJ2-7; CDR3nt: TGTGCCAGCAGTTCTGGGACAGGAGACTACGAGCAGTACTTC; CDR3aa: CASSSGTGDYEQYF
abundance: .; v_gene: TRBV10-1; d_gene: TRBD1; j_gene: TRBJ2-3; CDR3nt: TGCGCCAGCAGTGATGAGGGGACAGGTACAGCAGATACGCAGTATTTT; CDR3aa: CASSDEGTGTADTQYF
abundance: .; v_gene: TRBV2; d_gene: TRBD1; j_gene: TRBJ1-1; CDR3nt: TGTGCCAGCGAAAGGGGGCCGGGGAACACTGAAGCTTTCTTT; CDR3aa: CASERGPGNTEAFF
abundance: .; v_gene: TRBV11-2; d_gene: TRBD1; j_gene: TRBJ2-7; CDR3nt: TGTGCCAGCAGCTTAGATGGGAACCGGACAGGGTTTTACGGGGCACGCGAGCAGTACTTC; CDR3aa: CASSLDGNRTGFYGAREQYF
abundance: .; v_gene: TRBV4-3; d_gene: TRBD1; j_gene: TRBJ1-6; CDR3nt: TGCGCCAGCAGCCAAGATCACATACCAGGGGGACGAAATTCACCCCTCCACTTT; CDR3aa: CASSQDHIPGGRNSPLHF
abundance: .; v_gene: TRBV5-4; d_gene: TRBD2; j_gene: TRBJ2-3; CDR3nt: TGTGCCAGCAGCTGGAGGTCAGCGGGGGCACCGGGAGATACGCAGTATTTT; CDR3aa: CASSWRSAGAPGDTQYF
abundance: .; v_gene: TRBV28; d_gene: .; j_gene: TRBJ1-2; CDR3nt: TGTGCCAGTAGTCCGGGGAGTAACTATGGCTACACCTTC; CDR3aa: CASSPGSNYGYTF
abundance: .; v_gene: TRBV2; d_gene: .; j_gene: TRBJ1-5; CDR3nt: TGTGCCAGCAGGCGACAGTTTTATAGCAATCAGCCCCAGCATTTT; CDR3aa: CASRRQFYSNQPQHF
abundance: .; v_gene: TRBV7-6; d_gene: .; j_gene: TRBJ2-3; CDR3nt: TGTGCCAGCAGCACCACAGGGTCGAGCGCAGATACGCAGTATTTT; CDR3aa: CASSTTGSSADTQYF
abundance: .; v_gene: TRBV7-9; d_gene: .; j_gene: TRBJ2-7; CDR3nt: TGTGCCAGCAGCTACCCCGGACTTAAGAGTTACGAGCAGTACTTC; CDR3aa: CASSYPGLKSYEQYF
abundance: .; v_gene: TRBV2; d_gene: .; j_gene: TRBJ2-3; CDR3nt: TGTGCCAGCAGTGAAGCAGGCAGGGCAGATACGCAGTATTTT; CDR3aa: CASSEAGRADTQYF
abundance: .; v_gene: TRBV11-2; d_gene: .; j_gene: TRBJ2-7; CDR3nt: TGTGCCACCATGGGGGACTACGAGCAGTACTTC; CDR3aa: CATMGDYEQYF
abundance: .; v_gene: TRBV5-4; d_gene: .; j_gene: TRBJ2-5; CDR3nt: TGTGCCAGCAGGCATTCCCAACAGGCGTCCCAAGAGACCCAGTACTTC; CDR3aa: CASRHSQQASQETQYF
abundance: once; v_gene: TRBV2; d_gene: TRBD1; j_gene: TRBJ2-1; CDR3nt: TGTGCCAGCAGTGATACAGGGGAGTTCTCGCAGTTCTTC; CDR3aa: CASSDTGEFSQFF
abundance: .; v_gene: TRBV6-1; d_gene: .; j_gene: TRBJ2-7; CDR3nt: TGTGCCAGCAGTGAAGTCAGTCCCCTAGGGGTCGATTACGAGCAGTACTTC; CDR3aa: CASSEVSPLGVDYEQYF
abundance: .; v_gene: TRBV10-3; d_gene: .; j_gene: TRBJ1-2; CDR3nt: TGTGCCATCAGTGAAAACCCAAGGGACACCCTGAGGTATGGCTACACCTTC; CDR3aa: CAISENPRDTLRYGYTF
abundance: once; v_gene: TRBV19; d_gene: .; j_gene: TRBJ2-2; CDR3nt: TGTGCCAGTAGTCCGGGACTCCTCACCGGGGAGCTGTTTTTT; CDR3aa: CASSPGLLTGELFF
abundance: few; v_gene: TRBV7-3; d_gene: .; j_gene: TRBJ2-2; CDR3nt: TGTGCCAGCAGCGTCACCGGGACACCGAACACCGGGGAGCTGTTTTTT; CDR3aa: CASSVTGTPNTGELFF
abundance: .; v_gene: TRBV6-5; d_gene: TRBD1; j_gene: TRBJ2-2; CDR3nt: TGTGCCAGCAGCTCACAGGGGGCGCTAACCGGGGAGCTGTTTTTT; CDR3aa: CASSSQGALTGELFF
abundance: .; v_gene: TRBV29-1; d_gene: .; j_gene: TRBJ1-2; CDR3nt: TGCAGCGTTGAAGACAGGGCAGGCTACACCTTC; CDR3aa: CSVEDRAGYTF
abundance: few; v_gene: TRBV10-2; d_gene: TRBD1; j_gene: TRBJ2-3; CDR3nt: TGCGCCAGCAAAAGGACAGGTAGCACAGATACGCAGTATTTT; CDR3aa: CASKRTGSTDTQYF
abundance: once; v_gene: TRBV25-1; d_gene: TRBD2; j_gene: TRBJ2-2; CDR3nt: TGTGCCAGCAGTGAGGGAGGACTAGTATCAAACACCGGGGAGCTGTTTTTT; CDR3aa: CASSEGGLVSNTGELFF
abundance: .; v_gene: TRBV5-6; d_gene: .; j_gene: TRBJ1-5; CDR3nt: TGTGCCAGCAGCTTACAGGGTCGGGGACAGCCCCAGCATTTT; CDR3aa: CASSLQGRGQPQHF
abundance: .; v_gene: TRBV14; d_gene: .; j_gene: TRBJ2-1; CDR3nt: TGTGCCAGCAGTATGGGGGGCGGGGGAGAGCAGTTCTTC; CDR3aa: CASSMGGGGEQFF
abundance: .; v_gene: TRBV5-1; d_gene: TRBD1; j_gene: TRBJ1-5; CDR3nt: TGCGCCAGCAGCTTAGGGACAGGTAGCAATCAGCCCCAGCATTTT; CDR3aa: CASSLGTGSNQPQHF
abundance: .; v_gene: TRBV4-2; d_gene: .; j_gene: TRBJ1-5; CDR3nt: TGTGCCAGCAGCCAACGCACGGGGTGGGCGGGGGGTCAGCCCCAGCATTTT; CDR3aa: CASSQRTGWAGGQPQHF
abundance: .; v_gene: TRBV5-8; d_gene: TRBD1; j_gene: TRBJ1-6; CDR3nt: TGTGCCAGCAGCAGCCGGGACAGATTAAATTCACCCCTCCACTTT; CDR3aa: CASSSRDRLNSPLHF
abundance: .; v_gene: TRBV6-5; d_gene: TRBD1; j_gene: TRBJ1-6; CDR3nt: TGTGCCAGCAGTTTTAGTCTGGACAGGAGAAATTCACCCCTCCACTTT; CDR3aa: CASSFSLDRRNSPLHF
abundance: .; v_gene: TRBV19; d_gene: TRBD1; j_gene: TRBJ2-6; CDR3nt: TGTGCCAGTAGTATGGGGACAGGGTGGGAGTCTGGGGCCAACGTCCTGACTTTC; CDR3aa: CASSMGTGWESGANVLTF
abundance: .; v_gene: TRBV27; d_gene: TRBD1; j_gene: TRBJ2-1; CDR3nt: TGTGCCAGCAGTTCCGGGACAGCCTTTGGCAATGAGCAGTTCTTC; CDR3aa: CASSSGTAFGNEQFF
abundance: .; v_gene: TRBV2; d_gene: .; j_gene: TRBJ2-6; CDR3nt: TGTGCCAGCAGTGTGGGACTCTCTGGGGCCAACGTCCTGACTTTC; CDR3aa: CASSVGLSGANVLTF
abundance: few; v_gene: TRBV6-1; d_gene: .; j_gene: TRBJ2-2; CDR3nt: TGTGCCAGCAGTGAGCTGACGGAGAGTACCGGGGAGCTGTTTTTT; CDR3aa: CASSELTESTGELFF
abundance: .; v_gene: TRBV30; d_gene: .; j_gene: TRBJ1-5; CDR3nt: TGTGCCTGGAGCGAACAGGGACCTCAGCCCCAGCATTTT; CDR3aa: CAWSEQGPQPQHF
abundance: .; v_gene: TRBV5-1; d_gene: TRBD1; j_gene: TRBJ2-7; CDR3nt: TGCGCCAGCTATCTACGACAGGGCGACGAGCAGTACTTC; CDR3aa: CASYLRQGDEQYF
abundance: .; v_gene: TRBV5-1; d_gene: TRBD1; j_gene: TRBJ1-6; CDR3nt: TGCGCCAGCAGCTTGGGGACAGGGGCTGATTCACCCCTCCACTTT; CDR3aa: CASSLGTGADSPLHF
abundance: .; v_gene: TRBV10-3; d_gene: .; j_gene: TRBJ1-2; CDR3nt: TGTGCCATCAGCGTGGGGCAAACAGCAAGCGACTATGGCTACACCTTC; CDR3aa: CAISVGQTASDYGYTF
abundance: .; v_gene: TRBV28; d_gene: TRBD2; j_gene: TRBJ2-7; CDR3nt: TGTGCCAGCAGTTTTCATAGCGGGGGGGCCTACGAGCAGTACTTC; CDR3aa: CASSFHSGGAYEQYF
abundance: few; v_gene: TRBV25-1; d_gene: .; j_gene: TRBJ2-5; CDR3nt: TGTGCCAGCAGTGAAGGCTTAAAGGGAGCGGAGACCCAGTACTTC; CDR3aa: CASSEGLKGAETQYF
abundance: few; v_gene: TRBV25-1; d_gene: TRBD1; j_gene: TRBJ2-2; CDR3nt: TGTGCCAGCAGTGAAGACAGGGTCACCGGGGAGCTGTTTTTT; CDR3aa: CASSEDRVTGELFF
abundance: once; v_gene: TRBV6-1; d_gene: .; j_gene: TRBJ1-5; CDR3nt: TGTGCCAGCAGTGAGGAGAGATATAGCAATCAGCCCCAGCATTTT; CDR3aa: CASSEERYSNQPQHF
abundance: .; v_gene: TRBV5-5; d_gene: TRBD1; j_gene: TRBJ2-2; CDR3nt: TGTGCCAGCAGCAAACTAACTCAGGACAGGGTAACGGCCGGGGAGCTGTTTTTT; CDR3aa: CASSKLTQDRVTAGELFF
abundance: .; v_gene: TRBV28; d_gene: TRBD2; j_gene: TRBJ2-1; CDR3nt: TGTGCCAGCAGTTTACTAGCGGAGAATGAGCAGTTCTTC; CDR3aa: CASSLLAENEQFF
abundance: .; v_gene: TRBV7-9; d_gene: TRBD2; j_gene: TRBJ2-7; CDR3nt: TGTTCCAGCAGCCCGGGAGGGTACGAGCAGTACTTC; CDR3aa: CSSSPGGYEQYF
abundance: .; v_gene: TRBV10-3; d_gene: TRBD1; j_gene: TRBJ2-2; CDR3nt: TGTGCCATCAGTGTTTTCCGGGACAGGGACTTCGATAACACCGGGGAGCTGTTTTTT; CDR3aa: CAISVFRDRDFDNTGELFF
abundance: .; v_gene: TRBV5-1; d_gene: .; j_gene: TRBJ1-6; CDR3nt: TGCGCCAGCAGCTACCAGGGCGGTTATAATTCACCCCTCCACTTT; CDR3aa: CASSYQGGYNSPLHF
abundance: once; v_gene: TRBV5-1; d_gene: TRBD1; j_gene: TRBJ1-1; CDR3nt: TGCGCCAGCAGCGAGACGACAGGGGGTACTGAAGCTTTCTTT; CDR3aa: CASSETTGGTEAFF
abundance: .; v_gene: TRBV10-1; d_gene: .; j_gene: TRBJ1-6; CDR3nt: TGCGCCAGCAGTACCGGGGTTTCACCCCTCCACTTT; CDR3aa: CASSTGVSPLHF
abundance: few; v_gene: TRBV5-4; d_gene: TRBD1; j_gene: TRBJ1-1; CDR3nt: TGTGCCAGCAGCCTACAGGGGAACGTTGAAGCTTTCTTT; CDR3aa: CASSLQGNVEAFF
abundance: once; v_gene: TRBV7-8; d_gene: TRBD1; j_gene: TRBJ1-2; CDR3nt: TGTGCCAGCAGCTTACAGGGGGACGCTAACTATGGCTACACCTTC; CDR3aa: CASSLQGDANYGYTF
abundance: once; v_gene: TRBV9; d_gene: TRBD1; j_gene: TRBJ2-7; CDR3nt: TGTGCCAGCAGCGTAAGGGGGACAGGGGGCTACGAGCAGTACTTC; CDR3aa: CASSVRGTGGYEQYF